Listed below are T cell receptor beta chains from one sample, sequenced in a study of CD8 T cells in ankylosing spondylitis. One entry per CDR3 protein results from TCRdb running MiXCR on the 5' RACE reads. The repertoire holds 100,000 or so distinct CDR3 sequences, with about 9% as singletons. Sequenced: blood, either unsorted or a sorted T cell fraction (not recorded which). Every receptor here comes from a male donor with ankylosing spondylitis. Both conserved end residues are part of each CDR3. D genes are given only for firm matches. Clone size is stated in some rows and not others, as once, few, many or a class when expanded.

size,J,D,V,length,CDR3,DNA
many,TRBJ2-1,TRBD2,TRBV29-1,19,CSVAGLAGGLPSSYNEQFF,TGCAGCGTAGCAGGACTAGCGGGAGGGCTACCGAGCTCCTACAATGAGCAGTTCTTC
many,TRBJ2-1,TRBD2,TRBV27,15,CASRISGRAHNEQFF,TGTGCCAGCAGGATTAGCGGGAGGGCCCACAATGAGCAGTTCTTC
many,TRBJ2-1,.,TRBV14,17,CASSHVWGLSSYNEQFF,TGTGCCAGCAGCCATGTTTGGGGGTTAAGCTCCTACAATGAGCAGTTCTTC
few,TRBJ2-3,.,TRBV25-1,15,CASSQADVSTDTQYF,TGTGCCAGCAGTCAAGCGGACGTGAGCACAGATACGCAGTATTTT
many,TRBJ2-1,TRBD2,TRBV10-3,15,CAISVFSGAGDEQFF,TGTGCCATCAGTGTCTTTAGCGGGGCCGGGGATGAGCAGTTCTTC
many,TRBJ1-2,.,TRBV12-3/TRBV12-4,12,CASSLGVYGYTF,TGTGCCAGCAGTTTAGGGGTCTATGGCTACACCTTC
many,TRBJ1-1,TRBD1,TRBV3-1,17,CASSQDQGVGRFTEAFF,TGTGCCAGCAGCCAAGATCAGGGGGTCGGCCGGTTCACTGAAGCTTTCTTT
.,TRBJ2-3,.,TRBV4-1,17,CASSQVLPRENADTQYF,TGCGCCAGCAGCCAAGTTCTCCCTCGGGAGAACGCAGATACGCAGTATTTT
few,TRBJ2-1,TRBD2,TRBV10-3,15,CAISETSGDYNEQFF,TGTGCCATCAGTGAAACTAGCGGGGACTACAATGAGCAGTTCTTC
.,TRBJ2-5,TRBD2,TRBV10-3,18,CAISESELAGAREETQYF,TGTGCCATCAGTGAGTCGGAGCTAGCGGGAGCCAGGGAAGAGACCCAGTACTTC